Following are 10 T cell receptor beta chains from one sample sequenced in a study of T cells in Graves' hyperthyroidism and ophthalmopathy. Amplification yielded TCR beta CDR3 regions, with RNA transcripts as the source. The study used the HTBI primer set for a first-round RT-PCR of the TCR CDR3. Via MiXCR, TCRdb re-called the multiplex PCR reads, giving one row per CDR3 protein. The sample has about 540,000 distinct CDR3 sequences, more than 45% seen once; the top ten hold approximately 7.5%. The sample consisted of peripheral blood or thyroid tissue (not recorded which). These receptors came from a woman between 18 and 29 years old with Graves' hyperthyroidism.

This clonotype occurred a few times. The chain links TRBV6-1 to TRBJ2-7; D is possibly TRBD1 (6 bases). Germline CDR1 and CDR2: MNHNS and SASEGT. With 5 bases removed from V and 10 bases from J, the gap between germline ends came to 18 bases. The CDR3 contains 13 residues. In nucleotides, the CDR3 is TGTGCCAGCAGTTACAGGGTGGGCCAGCCCCAGTACTTC. This codes for CASSYRVGQPQYF.

The V and J genes are TRBV7-8 and TRBJ2-3; 11 bases are shared with TRBD2. With 4 bases clipped from V and 0 bases from J, the junction kept 12 bases outside the gene matches. Germline V gene lookup returns CDR1 SGHVS and CDR2 FQNEAQ. The CDR3 contains 19 residues. CDR3 sequence: CASSSYPIRLAGSTDTQYF. The CDR3 nucleotides are TGTGCCAGCAGCTCTTACCCCATTCGACTAGCGGGGAGCACAGATACGCAGTATTTT. The variable domain in full, completed from reference TRBV7-8 and TRBJ2-3, reads GAGVSQSPRYKVAKRGQDVALRCDPISGHVSLFWYQQALGQGPEFLTYFQNEAQLDKSGLPSDRFFAERPEGSVSTLKIQRTQQEDSAVYLCASSSYPIRLAGSTDTQYFGPGTRLTVL.

This clonotype showed up many times. The chain combines TRBV19 with TRBJ1-1; the D gene is possibly TRBD1 (5 bases). Germline CDR1 is LNHDA and CDR2 is SQIVND (reference sequence). Deletions cut 7 bases from V and 1 base from J, with 10 bases between. This CDR3 region has 13 residues. The CDR3 DNA follows: TGTGCCAGTACAGATAGGGGGAACACTGAAGCTTTCTTT. Protein sequence: CASTDRGNTEAFF.

The V call is TRBV29-1, the J call TRBJ2-2; TRBD2 is a possible D gene (6 bases). This CDR3 is 15 amino acids long. Germline assignment: CDR1 SQVTM and CDR2 ANQGSEA. The V and J ends lost 5 bases and 0 bases respectively, with 13 bases between them. For the CDR3, the DNA is TGCAGCGTTCGTGAGGAGGGTTCGAACACCGGGGAGCTGTTTTTT. This translates into CSVREEGSNTGELFF.

The chain employs TRBV29-1 and TRBJ1-1; unclear D gene. CDR1 is SQVTM, CDR2 ANQGSEA, per germline. This CDR3 is built from 14 residues. V was shortened by 7 bases and J by 2 bases, with 17 bases between the two germline ends. In DNA form, the CDR3 reads TGCAGCGCCCTGGGCACTCAGAGAAACACTGAAGCTTTCTTT. It translates to CSALGTQRNTEAFF.

This clonotype was counted at least ten times. The gene calls are TRBV20-1 and TRBJ1-1; the D gene is possibly TRBD1 (6 bases). This CDR3 has 16 amino acids. Trimming left V 0 bases short and J 1 base short, with 15 bases between. The germline CDR1 and CDR2 sequences are DFQATT and SNEGSKA (reference sequence). The CDR3 is CSARDFRGAPNTEAFF. The CDR3 region has the DNA TGCAGTGCTAGAGATTTTAGGGGGGCGCCGAACACTGAAGCTTTCTTT.

This sequence joins TRBV29-1 and TRBJ2-7, with 10 bases fitting TRBD2. After removal of 6 bases from V and 6 bases from J, the junction contained 5 bases not matched to a gene. The length of the CDR3 is 12 residues. CDR1 is SQVTM, CDR2 ANQGSEA, per germline. This CDR3 reads CSVGGLAVEQYF. The CDR3 DNA reads TGCAGCGTCGGCGGACTAGCGGTCGAGCAGTACTTC.

This clonotype was observed many times. The rearrangement links TRBV19 to TRBJ1-3, with D possibly TRBD1 on 6 matching bases. Germline values: CDR1 LNHDA, CDR2 SQIVND (reference sequence). Trimming left V 4 bases short and J 0 bases short, with 10 bases between. The CDR3 is 15 residues long. The CDR3 nucleotides are TGTGCCAGTAGTACGGGACACTCCTCTGGAAACACCATATATTTT. This translates into CASSTGHSSGNTIYF.

This rearrangement joins TRBV12-3 or TRBV12-4 to TRBJ2-3, with a weak D call TRBD2 (6 bases). This CDR3 is 14 amino acids long. The germline V and J ends were trimmed by 5 bases and 0 bases, with 9 bases remaining between them. The CDR3 loop reads CASSPLASTDTQYF. CDR3 nucleotides: TGTGCCAGCAGTCCACTAGCTAGCACAGATACGCAGTATTTT.

This clonotype was picked up many times. A read error may explain this, as a much larger clone is one base away. The J gene is TRBJ1-6, the V gene TRBV7-8, with 7 bases aligning to TRBD1. Germline V lookup: CDR1 SGHVS, CDR2 FQNEAQ. With 5 bases clipped from V and 6 bases from J, the junction kept 7 bases outside the gene matches. This CDR3 has 15 amino acids. The CDR3 DNA follows: TGTGCCAGCAGCCCCCGACAGGGCAGTAATTCACCCCTCCACTTT. It yields the protein CASSPRQGSNSPLHF.